These 22 T cell receptor beta chains originate from one sample sequenced in a study of blood T cells in healthy people across ages (dated by TCRdb to the mid-2010s). The library relied on 5' RACE. The data were produced on an Illumina HiSeq 2500. A second PCR of about 6 to 12 cycles was run with a J-beta primer mix and a sample-barcoded 5' primer. TCRdb's own reprocessing of the public reads used fastp at Q25 and MiXCR and kept productive beta chains. When rows share a CDR3 protein, they turn into one entry using the most common DNA and genes. In this sample the table shows some 560,000 distinct CDR3 sequences, approximately 26% of which occur a single time. 3% to 4% of the sample lies in the top ten. The data were also submitted as part of a second study, on T cells of mothers and their children.

Source material: blood. These receptors were collected from a boy aged 2-9 years in good health.

This clonotype occurred a few times. The gene calls are TRBV7-3 and TRBJ2-1, with a possible D match to TRBD2 (7 bases). Per germline, CDR1 SGHTA and CDR2 FQGTGA. The CDR3 sequence is 15 residues long. V lost 6 bases and J lost 1, with 13 bases in between. The CDR3 DNA sequence: TGTGCCAGCAGTCCCGCGGGGGCGTCCTACAATGAGCAGTTCTTC. Translated: CASSPAGASYNEQFF. The whole variable domain, filled in from reference TRBV7-3 and TRBJ2-1, reads GAGVSQTPSNKVTEKGKYVELRCDPISGHTALYWYRQSLGQGPEFLIYFQGTGAADDSGLPNDRFFAVRPEGSVSTLKIQRTERGDSAVYLCASSPAGASYNEQFFGPGTRLTVL.

The rearrangement links TRBV18 to TRBJ1-4; 7 bases match TRBD1. The junction had 4 bases not matched to a gene; V was cut back by 2 bases and J by 4 bases. CDR3 size: 15 residues. Germline V gene lookup returns CDR1 KGHSH and CDR2 LQKENI. The CDR3: CASSPRTGDNEKLFF. DNA of the CDR3: TGTGCCAGCTCACCAAGGACAGGAGATAATGAAAAACTGTTTTTT.

In this sample, this clonotype turned up a few times. V gene TRBV5-5 combines with J gene TRBJ1-2; 7 positions agree with TRBD1. The ends lost 4 bases at V and 8 bases at J; junction bases unmatched: 8. This CDR3 has 13 residues. In germline, CDR1 is SGHKS, CDR2 YYEKEE (reference sequence). CDR3 DNA sequence: TGTGCCAGCAGCGTCGACAGGGAAGTAGGCTACACCTTC. Translating gives CASSVDREVGYTF. Full variable domain (outside the CDR3, taken from reference TRBV5-5 and TRBJ1-2): DAGVTQSPTHLIKTRGQQVTLRCSPISGHKSVSWYQQVLGQGPQFIFQYYEKEERGRGNFPDRFSARQFPNYSSELNVNALLLGDSALYLCASSVDREVGYTFGSGTRLTVV.

There are many counts of this clonotype. The chain couples TRBV5-1 to TRBJ2-5; TRBD2 agrees at 11 bases. After removal of 5 bases from V and 4 bases from J, the junction contained 7 bases not matched to a gene. Germline loops: CDR1 SGHRS, CDR2 YFSETQ. CDR3 size: 15 residues. The CDR3 DNA follows: TGCGCCAGCAGAGTACTAGCGGGAGTTCGAGAGACCCAGTACTTC. Translated: CASRVLAGVRETQYF.

The CDR3 DNA follows: TGTGCTAGTGGCCCTAGCGGAATCCAAGAGACCCAGTACTTC. Amino acid sequence: CASGPSGIQETQYF. This rearrangement joins TRBV12-5 to TRBJ2-5; TRBD2 matches at 7 bases. Germline V gives CDR1 LGHNT, CDR2 FRNRAP. After removal of 6 bases from V and 1 base from J, the junction contained 5 bases not matched to a gene. The CDR3 covers 14 residues.

V gene TRBV27 combines with J gene TRBJ1-2; TRBD1 aligns across 7 bases. The germline gives CDR1 MNHEY, CDR2 SMNVEV (reference sequence). V lost 0 bases and J lost 1; bases outside the gene matches: 2. CDR3 length equals 15 residues. Written as DNA, the CDR3 is TGTGCCAGCAGTTTATCAGGGGGCTATAACTATGGCTACACCTTC. Protein sequence: CASSLSGGYNYGYTF.

The gene calls are TRBV7-2 and TRBJ1-2, with D perhaps TRBD1 (5 bases). CDR1 is SGHTA and CDR2 is FQGNSA in the germline V gene. CDR3 length: 14 amino acids. V shed 1 base and J shed 6 bases, with 12 bases lying between them. CDR3 residues: CASSLDEGRNGYTF. The DNA of the CDR3 is TGTGCCAGCAGCTTAGATGAGGGACGAAATGGCTACACCTTC. Filled out from reference TRBV7-2 and TRBJ1-2, the complete variable domain reads GAGVSQSPSNKVTEKGKDVELRCDPISGHTALYWYRQSLGQGLEFLIYFQGNSAPDKSGLPSDRFSAERTGGSVSTLTIQRTQQEDSAVYLCASSLDEGRNGYTFGSGTRLTVV.

The V and J genes are TRBV6-5 and TRBJ2-3; D may be TRBD2 (6 bases). V was shortened by 0 bases and J by 4 bases, with 8 bases between the two germline ends. Germline CDR1 MNHEY, CDR2 SVGAGI. There are 14 residues in the CDR3. CDR3 protein: CASSYSSSADTQYF. Here the CDR3 DNA reads TGTGCCAGCAGTTACTCGTCTAGCGCAGATACGCAGTATTTT.

The gene calls are TRBV6-5 and TRBJ2-3, with 10 bases matching TRBD2. With 1 base clipped from V and 0 bases from J, the junction kept 4 bases outside the gene matches. From germline, CDR1 is MNHEY and CDR2 SVGAGI. The CDR3 loop spans 17 amino acids. The CDR3 DNA is TGTGCCAGCAGTTACTTTCTAGCGGGGGCTAGCACAGATACGCAGTATTTT. Its protein product is CASSYFLAGASTDTQYF.

The chain employs TRBV6-2 or TRBV6-3 and TRBJ2-6; D is ambiguous. The germline gives CDR1 MNHEY, CDR2 SVGEGT. V lost 8 bases and J lost 5, with 10 bases in between. The CDR3 has 13 amino acids. For the CDR3, the DNA is TGTGCCAGCTCTCCCTTACGGGCCAACGTCCTGACTTTC. This codes for CASSPLRANVLTF.

This clonotype was found a few times. J is TRBJ2-7 and V is TRBV12-5; weak D call: TRBD1 (8 bases). The CDR3 totals 13 residues. With 6 bases removed from V and 5 bases from J, the gap between germline ends came to 14 bases. Germline values: CDR1 LGHNT, CDR2 FRNRAP. CDR3 residues: CASGWTGRDEQYF. For the CDR3, the DNA is TGTGCTAGTGGGTGGACAGGGAGGGACGAGCAGTACTTC.

This clonotype was picked up a small number of times. The V and J genes are TRBV21-1 and TRBJ2-6; the table's D call, TRBD1, has no DNA check behind it. TRBV21-1 is a documented pseudogene. CDR3 size: 16 residues. CDR3 sequence: CASSSEDRPGANVLTF. The DNA of the CDR3 is TGTGCCAGCAGCAGCGAGGACAGGCCCGGGGCCAACGTCCTGACTTTC.

This clonotype was observed many times. The chain couples TRBV4-2 to TRBJ2-5; possibly TRBD1 for D (6 bases). The germline gives CDR1 LGHNA, CDR2 YNFKEQ. This CDR3 has 18 amino acids. Trimming shortened V by 0 bases and J by 9 bases, and 26 bases separated the two germline ends. CDR3 amino acids: CASSQEALNRASRGAQYF. CDR3 DNA sequence: TGTGCCAGCAGCCAAGAGGCCTTAAACAGGGCATCGAGGGGAGCCCAGTACTTC.

In this sample, this clonotype turned up a few times. The chain combines TRBV4-1 with TRBJ2-5; 9 bases are a match to TRBD2. The end of the DNA fits TRBJ2-1 better, so the J call may be wrong. The length of the CDR3 is 14 residues. Germline V gene data show CDR1 as MGHRA and CDR2 as YSYEKL. The CDR3 loop is CASRRREGGNEQFF. CDR3 nucleotide sequence: TGCGCCAGCAGGCGGCGGGAGGGAGGGAATGAGCAGTTCTTC.

The rearrangement uses TRBV10-2 and TRBJ1-4; 7 bases match TRBD1. CDR1 and CDR2 from the germline V gene are WSHSY and SAAADI. This CDR3 has 16 amino acids. V trimming: 8 bases; J trimming: 0 bases; junction bases outside the gene matches: 9. CDR3 nucleotides: TGCGCCAGCGGCGGACAGGAGACCGCAACTAATGAAAAACTGTTTTTT. Protein product: CASGGQETATNEKLFF.

The chain joins TRBV2 to TRBJ1-1; D not certain. The CDR3 covers 15 residues. V gave up 9 bases and J gave up 0 bases, with 17 bases separating them. Germline V gene sequence: CDR1 SNHLY, CDR2 FYNNEI. CDR3 loop: CARDGSLGMNTEAFF. The CDR3 DNA reads as TGTGCCAGGGACGGCTCACTCGGGATGAACACTGAAGCTTTCTTT.

This chain uses TRBV4-3 with TRBJ1-5; no firm D call. The CDR3 is made up of 16 amino acids. Germline V gene lookup returns CDR1 LGHNA and CDR2 YSLEER. The germline V and J ends were trimmed by 4 bases and 7 bases, with 20 bases remaining between them. The CDR3 region has the DNA TGCGCCAGCAGCCCTGGTTTAGGTGGGCTGGGACAGCCCCAGCATTTT. Translation gives CASSPGLGGLGQPQHF.

V gene TRBV20-1 combines with J gene TRBJ1-1; no clear D. Germline CDR1 DFQATT, CDR2 SNEGSKA (reference sequence). The CDR3 loop spans 12 amino acids. Trimming cost V 6 bases and J 3 bases, with 11 bases left between them. The CDR3 region has the DNA TGCAGTGCAGTCCCCGGTCACACTGAAGCTTTCTTT. Translated: CSAVPGHTEAFF.

This clonotype showed up just a few times. The chain joins TRBV4-1 to TRBJ1-4; D is possibly TRBD1 (6 bases). Germline loops: CDR1 MGHRA, CDR2 YSYEKL. V lost 1 base, J lost 15 bases, and 12 bases lay in between. The length of the CDR3 is 12 residues. The CDR3 sequence: CASSQGTGLVFF. As DNA, the CDR3 is TGCGCCAGCAGCCAAGGTACAGGGTTGGTGTTTTTT.

The chain has TRBV12-3 or TRBV12-4 and TRBJ1-1; the D is unclear. The V end was cut by 6 bases, the J end by 4 bases, with 15 bases between. The CDR3 covers 14 residues. The chain's CDR3 is CASRILPGGTEAFF. The CDR3 nucleotides are TGTGCCAGCAGGATTCTCCCAGGTGGCACTGAAGCTTTCTTT.

This chain joins TRBV3-1 and TRBJ2-1, with 14 bases fitting TRBD2. Germline V gene lookup returns CDR1 LGHDT and CDR2 YNNKEL (reference sequence). This CDR3 is built from 13 residues. The trim removed 8 bases at V and 8 bases at J, leaving 2 bases unmatched. The CDR3 spells CASLTSGGDEQFF. In DNA form, the CDR3 reads TGTGCCAGCTTGACTAGCGGGGGGGATGAGCAGTTCTTC.

There are a few counts of this clonotype. As DNA, the CDR3 is TGCAGTGCCTTAGCGGGAGGGCCGCGAGAGACCCAGTACTTC. It translates to CSALAGGPRETQYF. The chain uses TRBV20-1 and TRBJ2-5; 11 nucleotides align to TRBD2. The V and J ends lost 6 bases and 4 bases, in that order; junction bases with no gene match: 7. CDR1 is DFQATT and CDR2 is SNEGSKA in the germline V gene (reference sequence). The CDR3 is 14 residues long.